The clone carrying this T cell receptor (beta chain) was observed a few times. The data were taken from a study of patients and donors after allogeneic stem cell transplantation. In TCRdb, the RT-PCR reads were re-called with MiXCR into one record per CDR3 protein. The data hold over 150,000 distinct CDR3 sequences, with around 30% observed a single time. This CDR3 is 16 amino acids long. Trimming cost V 5 bases and J 0 bases; bases outside gene matches: 3. The germline V gene encodes CDR1 SGHAT and CDR2 FQNNGV. Sequenced material: blood, either unsorted or a sorted T cell fraction (not recorded which). This chain connects TRBV11-2 to TRBJ2-2; the match to TRBD2 covers 10 bases. The clonotype comes from a human donor who was either an allogeneic HSCT recipient or a stem cell or donor lymphocyte infusion donor (not recorded which). It is not recorded whose cells these are; they may come from a transplant donor. CDR3 sequence (DNA): TGTGCCAGCAGCCACGGACTAGCGGCGAACACCGGGGAGCTGTTTTTT. Its protein is CASSHGLAANTGELFF.